This entry lists 5 T cell receptor beta chains sequenced from one sample in a study of T cells expressing NK-cell markers. For each CDR3 protein, TCRdb gives one entry from its re-call of the 5' RACE reads, without DNA. Its table records roughly 450,000 distinct CDR3 sequences. The source material was blood T cells: a sorted CD56 or NKG2C T cell subset, CD4+ or CD8+ T cells, or bulk PBMC T cells (not recorded which). These receptor sequences come from a woman aged 45-65 years in good health.

Here the CDR3 reads CASSPSLRVGSEQYF. This sequence joins TRBV28 and TRBJ2-7; checking the TCRdb D call of TRBD2 is not possible without DNA. This CDR3 is 15 amino acids long. From germline, CDR1 is MDHEN and CDR2 SYDVKM.

This chain links TRBV28 with TRBJ2-5; TCRdb returns TRBD1, unconfirmable since there is no DNA. The CDR3 has 17 residues. The germline gives CDR1 MDHEN, CDR2 SYDVKM. The CDR3 loop is CASSFALAAPFQETQYF.

The chain couples TRBV20-1 to TRBJ2-7; as DNA is missing, the TRBD2 call by TCRdb cannot be tested. Germline assignment: CDR1 DFQATT and CDR2 SNEGSKA (reference sequence). The CDR3 length is 14 residues. CDR3: CSARGLDFTYEQYF.

This chain links TRBV5-1 with TRBJ2-5. Germline assignment: CDR1 SGHRS and CDR2 YFSETQ. The CDR3 spans 13 residues. The CDR3 loop reads CASSLDLSETQYF. Using reference TRBV5-1 and TRBJ2-5 for the parts outside the CDR3, the full variable domain is KAGVTQTPRYLIKTRGQQVTLSCSPISGHRSVSWYQQTPGQGLQFLFEYFSETQRNKGNFPGRFSGRQFSNSRSEMNVSTLELGDSALYLCASSLDLSETQYFGPGTRLLVL.

V usage is TRBV24-1 and J usage is TRBJ1-5; with no DNA, the TCRdb D assignment of TRBD1 cannot be verified. CDR3 length: 13 amino acids. CDR1 and CDR2 (germline): KGHDR, SFDVKD. CDR3 loop: CATCGGKNQPQHF.